Below are 29 T cell receptor beta chains sequenced from a single sample in a study of T cell responses to AZD1222 COVID-19 vaccine. The table came from immunoSEQ multiplex PCR; TCRdb's copy has only in-frame clones and leaves some out. The sample carries approximately 110,000 clones, about 91% recorded once. Sequencing was performed on peripheral blood, taken on day 0 of AZD1222 vaccination. The receptors derive from an adult in good health.

CDR3 bases: TGTGCCAGCAGCCCGGCGACGCTTAACTATGGCTACACCTTC. Translating gives CASSPATLNYGYTF. This rearrangement joins TRBV5-4 to TRBJ1-2, with D hard to call. The CDR3 totals 14 residues. From germline, CDR1 is SGHNT and CDR2 YYREEE (reference sequence). V lost 4 bases to trimming and J lost 1 base, with 11 bases between them.

This chain joins TRBV4-3 and TRBJ1-1; 9 bases agree with TRBD1. The CDR3 totals 14 residues. With V trimmed by 5 bases and J by 3 bases, 4 bases remained unmatched. Germline assignment: CDR1 LGHNA and CDR2 YSLEER. The CDR3 DNA reads as TGCGCCAGCAGCACCCGGACAGGGGACACTGAAGCTTTCTTT. Translation: CASSTRTGDTEAFF.

The V gene is TRBV4-1, the J gene TRBJ1-5; D uncertain. The germline gives CDR1 MGHRA, CDR2 YSYEKL. CDR3 size: 18 residues. Deletions cut 6 bases from V and 3 bases from J, with 24 bases between. The CDR3, as DNA: TGCGCCAGCAGTCCAGGCGTAGTAAGGGTGGGCCTCAATCAGCCCCAGCATTTT. As protein: CASSPGVVRVGLNQPQHF.

DNA for the CDR3: TGTGCCAGCACCACGGACAGGTTCGGGGGCTACACCTTC. The encoded protein is CASTTDRFGGYTF. The gene calls are TRBV6-5 and TRBJ1-2; 7 positions match TRBD1. The ends lost 7 bases at V and 8 bases at J; junction bases unmatched: 10. Germline V gene lookup returns CDR1 MNHEY and CDR2 SVGAGI. The CDR3 contains 13 residues.

This chain joins TRBV13 and TRBJ2-7; TRBD1 matches 10 bases. CDR3 length: 14 amino acids. V was pared by 5 bases and J by 1 base, with 2 bases of the junction left unmatched. Per germline, CDR1 PRHDT and CDR2 FYEKMQ (reference sequence). In nucleotides, the CDR3 is TGTGCCAGCAGCCGGGACAGGGGTTCCTACGAGCAGTACTTC. It is translated as CASSRDRGSYEQYF.

The genes are TRBV5-1 and TRBJ2-7, with D maybe TRBD1 (6 bases). CDR1 SGHRS and CDR2 YFSETQ come from the germline V gene. V lost 0 bases to trimming and J lost 4 bases, with 14 bases between them. The CDR3 contains 15 residues. The CDR3 loop is CASSLVANREYEQYF. In DNA form, the CDR3 reads TGCGCCAGCAGCTTGGTCGCAAACAGGGAATACGAGCAGTACTTC. Combining the CDR3 with reference TRBV5-1 and TRBJ2-7 gives the whole variable domain KAGVTQTPRYLIKTRGQQVTLSCSPISGHRSVSWYQQTPGQGLQFLFEYFSETQRNKGNFPGRFSGRQFSNSRSEMNVSTLELGDSALYLCASSLVANREYEQYFGPGTRLTVT.

The rearrangement joins TRBV5-6 to TRBJ2-2; D is possibly TRBD1 or TRBD2 (5 bases each). The CDR3 contains 15 residues. V was shortened by 0 bases and J by 6 bases, with 12 bases between the two germline ends. Germline V lookup: CDR1 SGHDT, CDR2 YYEEEE. CDR3 nucleotide sequence: TGTGCCAGCAGCTTGGGACTCGAGGGGCCCGGGGAGCTGTTTTTT. Protein sequence: CASSLGLEGPGELFF.

J is TRBJ2-7 and V is TRBV18, with D perhaps TRBD1 or TRBD2 (5 bases each). The CDR3 is made up of 13 amino acids. With 3 bases removed from V and 6 bases from J, the gap between germline ends came to 12 bases. Germline V CDR1 and CDR2: KGHSH, LQKENI. The CDR3 coding sequence is TGTGCCAGCTCACCGGGGGTAGGGAGCGAGCAGTACTTC. This sequence encodes CASSPGVGSEQYF.

This sequence joins TRBV4-3 and TRBJ1-4; tentative D call: TRBD1 (5 bases). The V end lost 1 base, the J end lost 12 bases, and 21 bases lay between the germline ends. The CDR3 runs 16 residues. Germline lookup yields CDR1 LGHNA and CDR2 YSLEER. CDR3 loop: CASSQAPGPRGGELFF. In DNA, the CDR3 is TGCGCCAGCAGCCAAGCACCGGGACCGCGAGGAGGGGAACTGTTTTTT.

The chain uses TRBV6-1 and TRBJ1-3, with D unclear. The germline V gene encodes CDR1 MNHNS and CDR2 SASEGT. Deletions cut 1 base from V and 14 bases from J, with 15 bases between. The CDR3 contains 13 residues. CDR3 coding DNA: TGTGCCAGCAGTGAAGGGGTCTCTCGAAGGGTATATTTT. Residues: CASSEGVSRRVYF.

About this clone: The same CDR3 also results from other DNA sequences found in this sample. This chain links TRBV4-3 with TRBJ1-2, with 8 nucleotides matching TRBD1. CDR1 is LGHNA, CDR2 YSLEER, per germline. Trimming cost V 0 bases and J 3 bases; bases outside gene matches: 6. The CDR3 has 16 residues. The CDR3 sequence: CASSQDRTGPYYGYTF. CDR3 DNA sequence: TGCGCCAGCAGCCAAGACCGGACAGGGCCCTACTATGGCTACACCTTC.

For the CDR3, the DNA is TGTGCCAGTACCCAGGGGGCCGGAGAGACCCAGTACTTC. This translates into CASTQGAGETQYF. This sequence joins TRBV19 and TRBJ2-5; 8 bases line up with TRBD1. V trimming: 7 bases; J trimming: 4 bases; junction bases outside the gene matches: 5. The CDR3 is made up of 13 amino acids. From germline, CDR1 is LNHDA and CDR2 SQIVND (reference sequence).

The chain joins TRBV15 to TRBJ2-1; 7 bases line up with TRBD2. Germline V gene sequence: CDR1 LNHNV, CDR2 YYDKDF (reference sequence). The CDR3 covers 18 residues. V lost 3 bases and J lost 7; bases outside the gene matches: 18. The chain's CDR3 is CATSRTPQVAGEWNEQFF. The CDR3 coding sequence is TGTGCCACCAGCAGGACCCCTCAAGTTGCGGGAGAATGGAATGAGCAGTTCTTC.

The chain has TRBV30 and TRBJ1-2; 7 positions match TRBD1. V shed 4 bases, J shed 7 bases, and the junction held 3 bases outside the gene matches. The CDR3 spans 11 residues. Germline V gene lookup returns CDR1 GTSNPN and CDR2 SVGIG (reference sequence). The CDR3 is CAWTQGGGYTF. CDR3 sequence (DNA): TGTGCCTGGACCCAGGGGGGTGGCTACACCTTC. Variable domain in full (rest from reference TRBV30 and TRBJ1-2): SQTIHQWPATLVQPVGSPLSLECTVEGTSNPNLYWYRQAAGRGLQLLFYSVGIGQISSEVPQNLSASRPQDRQFILSSKKLLLSDSGFYLCAWTQGGGYTFGSGTRLTVV.

The chain combines TRBV5-1 with TRBJ2-3; D is ambiguous. The CDR3 has 14 amino acids. CDR1 and CDR2 (germline): SGHRS, YFSETQ. The ends were cut back, 1 base at V and 3 bases at J, with 9 bases in the middle. CDR3 residues: CASSLSLVTDTQYF. CDR3 DNA sequence: TGCGCCAGCAGCTTGAGTTTAGTTACAGATACGCAGTATTTT.

The rearrangement uses TRBV5-6 and TRBJ1-1; a weak D match, TRBD1 (6 bases). Trimming took off 4 bases at V and 5 bases at J, with 18 bases between the two ends. Germline assignment: CDR1 SGHDT and CDR2 YYEEEE. This CDR3 is 15 amino acids long. The CDR3 DNA is TGTGCCAGCAGCCCAGGGGTTAGAGGAGGAACTGAAGCTTTCTTT. Encoded protein: CASSPGVRGGTEAFF.

This clone was seen only once. This chain connects TRBV12-3 or TRBV12-4 to TRBJ1-3, with D unclear. Trimming removed 6 bases at V and 4 bases at J, with 7 bases between. There are 12 residues in the CDR3. The CDR3 here is CASSLEGNTIYF. The CDR3 DNA reads TGTGCCAGCAGCTTGGAAGGAAACACCATATATTTT.

CDR3 region: CASSLMVSGTHTDTQYF. The DNA of the CDR3 is TGTGCCAGCAGCTTGATGGTCAGCGGGACCCACACAGATACGCAGTATTTT. The V gene is TRBV5-4, the J gene TRBJ2-3; 7 bases match TRBD2. The CDR3 spans 17 residues. Germline V gene lookup returns CDR1 SGHNT and CDR2 YYREEE (reference sequence). Unmatched junction bases numbered 10, after V lost 1 base and J lost 2 bases. Full variable domain (rest looked up from reference TRBV5-4 and TRBJ2-3): ETGVTQSPTHLIKTRGQQVTLRCSSQSGHNTVSWYQQALGQGPQFIFQYYREEENGRGNFPPRFSGLQFPNYSSELNVNALELDDSALYLCASSLMVSGTHTDTQYFGPGTRLTVL.

The chain joins TRBV27 to TRBJ1-5, with 8 bases fitting TRBD1. The CDR3 has 14 amino acids. Germline CDR1 is MNHEY and CDR2 is SMNVEV (reference sequence). Trimming cost V 8 bases and J 6 bases; bases outside gene matches: 9. This CDR3 is CASGDGTGSQPQHF. Here the CDR3 DNA reads TGTGCCAGCGGAGACGGGACAGGTTCTCAGCCCCAGCATTTT.

In regard to this clone: Other DNA sequences from this sample encode an identical CDR3 as well. The CDR3 sequence: CASSLGNQPQHF. For the CDR3, the DNA is TGTGCCAGCAGCTTAGGTAATCAGCCCCAGCATTTT. The rearrangement uses TRBV7-9 and TRBJ1-5; D unclear. The ends were cut back, 1 base at V and 4 bases at J, with 2 bases in the middle. Looked up from germline, CDR1 is SEHNR and CDR2 is FQNEAQ (reference sequence). The CDR3 extends over 12 amino acids.

This chain links TRBV11-3 with TRBJ2-5; no definite D call. CDR3 length equals 13 residues. V was trimmed by 5 bases and J by 5 bases, leaving 12 bases between them. Per the germline V gene, CDR1 is SGHNT and CDR2 is YENEEA. The CDR3 region has the DNA TGTGCCAGCAGCCCCCGACTTGGGGAGACCCAGTACTTC. It translates to CASSPRLGETQYF. Full variable domain (remainder filled in from reference TRBV11-3 and TRBJ2-5): EAGVVQSPRYKIIEKKQPVAFWCNPISGHNTLYWYLQNLGQGPELLIRYENEEAVDDSQLPKDRFSAERLKGVDSTLKIQPAELGDSAVYLCASSPRLGETQYFGPGTRLLVL.

The chain joins TRBV20-1 to TRBJ2-7; 9 bases fit TRBD1. From germline, CDR1 is DFQATT and CDR2 SNEGSKA (reference sequence). This CDR3 has 11 amino acids. Unmatched junction bases numbered 8, after V lost 5 bases and J lost 12 bases. CDR3 nucleotides: TGCAGTGCTCTAATTAGACAGGGGGTGTACTTC. Residues: CSALIRQGVYF.

The rearrangement joins TRBV3-1 (or the pseudogene TRBV3-2) to TRBJ1-2; 8 nucleotides agree with TRBD1. The CDR3 loop spans 18 amino acids. V lost 0 bases to trimming and J lost 3 bases; unmatched junction nucleotides: 12. Germline V gives CDR1 LGHDT, CDR2 YNNKEL (reference sequence). The CDR3 DNA follows: TGTGCCAGCAGCCAAGATCCACCAGGGGGCGATCCCTACTATGGCTACACCTTC. Protein sequence: CASSQDPPGGDPYYGYTF.

V gene TRBV7-9 combines with J gene TRBJ1-3; TRBD1 aligns across 7 bases. CDR1 and CDR2 (germline): SEHNR, FQNEAQ (reference sequence). The J segment lost 3 bases and the V segment lost 6 bases, leaving 8 bases of the junction unmatched. The CDR3 length is 15 residues. Written as DNA, the CDR3 is TGTGCCAGCAGAGCTACAGGGGAACGTGGAAACACCATATATTTT. Protein product: CASRATGERGNTIYF.

V and J are TRBV3-1 (or the pseudogene TRBV3-2) and TRBJ2-2; D possibly uses TRBD1 or TRBD2 (6 bases each). Trimming stripped 1 base from V and 1 base from J, with 16 bases between. The CDR3 spans 18 residues. CDR1 and CDR2 from the germline V gene are LGHDT and YNNKEL (reference sequence). In nucleotides, the CDR3 is TGTGCCAGCAGCCAAGCTCCCCCGGGGGCGGGGAACACCGGGGAGCTGTTTTTT. Protein sequence: CASSQAPPGAGNTGELFF.

This rearrangement joins TRBV19 to TRBJ1-2, with TRBD1 matching 7 bases. The length of the CDR3 is 15 residues. Trimming removed 7 bases from V and 5 bases from J; junction bases left unmatched: 13. Germline CDR1 and CDR2: LNHDA and SQIVND (reference sequence). DNA for the CDR3: TGTGCCAGTACTCCAGGATCGGGACAGCTTTATGGCTACACCTTC. Protein product: CASTPGSGQLYGYTF.

The rearrangement joins TRBV30 to TRBJ1-3; the match to TRBD1 covers 9 bases. Germline trimming cut 1 base from V and 4 bases from J; bases unmatched to any gene: 8. The CDR3 loop spans 16 amino acids. Germline V lookup: CDR1 GTSNPN, CDR2 SVGIG (reference sequence). For the CDR3, the DNA is TGTGCCTGGAGTGCCGGACAGGGGCTGGGAGGAAACACCATATATTTT. Translated, it gives CAWSAGQGLGGNTIYF.

The chain employs TRBV2 and TRBJ1-6; D is perhaps TRBD1 (6 bases). V was pared by 0 bases and J by 4 bases, with 7 bases between. The CDR3 has 15 residues. Germline V gene data show CDR1 as SNHLY and CDR2 as FYNNEI. The CDR3 DNA reads TGTGCCAGCAGTGAAGCCGGACAGTATAATTCACCCCTCCACTTT. Protein sequence: CASSEAGQYNSPLHF. Drawing the rest from reference TRBV2 and TRBJ1-6, the complete variable domain is EPEVTQTPSHQVTQMGQEVILRCVPISNHLYFYWYRQILGQKVEFLVSFYNNEISEKSEIFDDQFSVERPDGSNFTLKIRSTKLEDSAMYFCASSEAGQYNSPLHFGNGTRLTVT.

The chain employs TRBV29-1 and TRBJ1-2; tentative D call: TRBD1 (5 bases). Germline CDR1 reads SQVTM; CDR2 reads ANQGSEA. The V end lost 4 bases, the J end lost 4 bases, and 7 bases lay between the germline ends. The CDR3 is 11 amino acids. CDR3 in amino acids: CSVGGSYGYTF. CDR3 nucleotide sequence: TGCAGCGTTGGGGGGAGCTATGGCTACACCTTC.